These 5 T cell receptor beta chains share one sample of origin, sequenced in a study of Graves' ophthalmopathy and Graves' hyperthyroidism. CDR3 regions of TCR beta were amplified from RNA transcripts. Second-round multiplex PCR came after a first-round RT-PCR that employed HTBI primers. TCRdb re-called the multiplex PCR reads through MiXCR, storing one row per CDR3 protein. Of about 740,000 distinct CDR3 sequences listed, about 44% are singletons. Source material: peripheral blood. The receptors come from an adult man with Graves' ophthalmopathy.

The rearrangement joins TRBV9 to TRBJ1-1, with no clear D. Germline CDR1 and CDR2: SGDLS and YYNGEE. The CDR3 spans 15 residues. V was cut by 5 bases and J by 1 base, with 15 bases left in between. CDR3 in DNA: TGTGCCAGCAGTGTTAGGCCTCGTGAGAACACTGAAGCTTTCTTT. Protein product: CASSVRPRENTEAFF.

The chain is built from TRBV10-3 and TRBJ1-1, with 8 bases identical to TRBD1. V lost 7 bases to trimming and J lost 8 bases; unmatched junction nucleotides: 6. CDR3 length: 12 residues. CDR1 and CDR2 from the germline V gene are ENHRY and SYGVKD. The CDR3 DNA reads TGTGCCATCACCGCCGGGACAGGAGAAGCTTTCTTT. Translating it yields CAITAGTGEAFF.

Notes on this clonotype: Germline and junction disagree at one end, which may indicate a read error. CDR3 nucleotide sequence: TGTGCCAGCACCTTAGGGGGGCTCAACCAAGAGACCCAGTACTTC. Encoded protein: CASTLGGLNQETQYF. This rearrangement joins TRBV7-3 to TRBJ2-5; D is tentatively TRBD1 or TRBD2 (6 bases each). The CDR3 runs to 15 residues. The germline V gene has CDR1 SGHTA and CDR2 FQGTGA.

This chain connects TRBV28 to TRBJ1-2; D is possibly TRBD1 (6 bases). The V gene's germline CDR1 is MDHEN and CDR2 SYDVKM. The CDR3 sequence is 15 residues long. V gave up 5 bases and J gave up 7 bases, with 20 bases separating them. The CDR3 DNA reads TGTGCCAGCAGTCAAGAGGGGGGACTAAGGGTTGGCTACACCTTC. It yields the protein CASSQEGGLRVGYTF.

This clonotype appeared a few times. This chain's CDR3 is CASSRGLEEQYF. The CDR3 DNA sequence: TGTGCCAGCAGCCGTGGACTAGAAGAGCAGTACTTC. V gene TRBV12-3 or TRBV12-4 combines with J gene TRBJ2-7, with 7 bases fitting TRBD2. The CDR3 spans 12 residues. J gave up 7 bases and V 6 bases, and 6 bases lay outside the gene matches.